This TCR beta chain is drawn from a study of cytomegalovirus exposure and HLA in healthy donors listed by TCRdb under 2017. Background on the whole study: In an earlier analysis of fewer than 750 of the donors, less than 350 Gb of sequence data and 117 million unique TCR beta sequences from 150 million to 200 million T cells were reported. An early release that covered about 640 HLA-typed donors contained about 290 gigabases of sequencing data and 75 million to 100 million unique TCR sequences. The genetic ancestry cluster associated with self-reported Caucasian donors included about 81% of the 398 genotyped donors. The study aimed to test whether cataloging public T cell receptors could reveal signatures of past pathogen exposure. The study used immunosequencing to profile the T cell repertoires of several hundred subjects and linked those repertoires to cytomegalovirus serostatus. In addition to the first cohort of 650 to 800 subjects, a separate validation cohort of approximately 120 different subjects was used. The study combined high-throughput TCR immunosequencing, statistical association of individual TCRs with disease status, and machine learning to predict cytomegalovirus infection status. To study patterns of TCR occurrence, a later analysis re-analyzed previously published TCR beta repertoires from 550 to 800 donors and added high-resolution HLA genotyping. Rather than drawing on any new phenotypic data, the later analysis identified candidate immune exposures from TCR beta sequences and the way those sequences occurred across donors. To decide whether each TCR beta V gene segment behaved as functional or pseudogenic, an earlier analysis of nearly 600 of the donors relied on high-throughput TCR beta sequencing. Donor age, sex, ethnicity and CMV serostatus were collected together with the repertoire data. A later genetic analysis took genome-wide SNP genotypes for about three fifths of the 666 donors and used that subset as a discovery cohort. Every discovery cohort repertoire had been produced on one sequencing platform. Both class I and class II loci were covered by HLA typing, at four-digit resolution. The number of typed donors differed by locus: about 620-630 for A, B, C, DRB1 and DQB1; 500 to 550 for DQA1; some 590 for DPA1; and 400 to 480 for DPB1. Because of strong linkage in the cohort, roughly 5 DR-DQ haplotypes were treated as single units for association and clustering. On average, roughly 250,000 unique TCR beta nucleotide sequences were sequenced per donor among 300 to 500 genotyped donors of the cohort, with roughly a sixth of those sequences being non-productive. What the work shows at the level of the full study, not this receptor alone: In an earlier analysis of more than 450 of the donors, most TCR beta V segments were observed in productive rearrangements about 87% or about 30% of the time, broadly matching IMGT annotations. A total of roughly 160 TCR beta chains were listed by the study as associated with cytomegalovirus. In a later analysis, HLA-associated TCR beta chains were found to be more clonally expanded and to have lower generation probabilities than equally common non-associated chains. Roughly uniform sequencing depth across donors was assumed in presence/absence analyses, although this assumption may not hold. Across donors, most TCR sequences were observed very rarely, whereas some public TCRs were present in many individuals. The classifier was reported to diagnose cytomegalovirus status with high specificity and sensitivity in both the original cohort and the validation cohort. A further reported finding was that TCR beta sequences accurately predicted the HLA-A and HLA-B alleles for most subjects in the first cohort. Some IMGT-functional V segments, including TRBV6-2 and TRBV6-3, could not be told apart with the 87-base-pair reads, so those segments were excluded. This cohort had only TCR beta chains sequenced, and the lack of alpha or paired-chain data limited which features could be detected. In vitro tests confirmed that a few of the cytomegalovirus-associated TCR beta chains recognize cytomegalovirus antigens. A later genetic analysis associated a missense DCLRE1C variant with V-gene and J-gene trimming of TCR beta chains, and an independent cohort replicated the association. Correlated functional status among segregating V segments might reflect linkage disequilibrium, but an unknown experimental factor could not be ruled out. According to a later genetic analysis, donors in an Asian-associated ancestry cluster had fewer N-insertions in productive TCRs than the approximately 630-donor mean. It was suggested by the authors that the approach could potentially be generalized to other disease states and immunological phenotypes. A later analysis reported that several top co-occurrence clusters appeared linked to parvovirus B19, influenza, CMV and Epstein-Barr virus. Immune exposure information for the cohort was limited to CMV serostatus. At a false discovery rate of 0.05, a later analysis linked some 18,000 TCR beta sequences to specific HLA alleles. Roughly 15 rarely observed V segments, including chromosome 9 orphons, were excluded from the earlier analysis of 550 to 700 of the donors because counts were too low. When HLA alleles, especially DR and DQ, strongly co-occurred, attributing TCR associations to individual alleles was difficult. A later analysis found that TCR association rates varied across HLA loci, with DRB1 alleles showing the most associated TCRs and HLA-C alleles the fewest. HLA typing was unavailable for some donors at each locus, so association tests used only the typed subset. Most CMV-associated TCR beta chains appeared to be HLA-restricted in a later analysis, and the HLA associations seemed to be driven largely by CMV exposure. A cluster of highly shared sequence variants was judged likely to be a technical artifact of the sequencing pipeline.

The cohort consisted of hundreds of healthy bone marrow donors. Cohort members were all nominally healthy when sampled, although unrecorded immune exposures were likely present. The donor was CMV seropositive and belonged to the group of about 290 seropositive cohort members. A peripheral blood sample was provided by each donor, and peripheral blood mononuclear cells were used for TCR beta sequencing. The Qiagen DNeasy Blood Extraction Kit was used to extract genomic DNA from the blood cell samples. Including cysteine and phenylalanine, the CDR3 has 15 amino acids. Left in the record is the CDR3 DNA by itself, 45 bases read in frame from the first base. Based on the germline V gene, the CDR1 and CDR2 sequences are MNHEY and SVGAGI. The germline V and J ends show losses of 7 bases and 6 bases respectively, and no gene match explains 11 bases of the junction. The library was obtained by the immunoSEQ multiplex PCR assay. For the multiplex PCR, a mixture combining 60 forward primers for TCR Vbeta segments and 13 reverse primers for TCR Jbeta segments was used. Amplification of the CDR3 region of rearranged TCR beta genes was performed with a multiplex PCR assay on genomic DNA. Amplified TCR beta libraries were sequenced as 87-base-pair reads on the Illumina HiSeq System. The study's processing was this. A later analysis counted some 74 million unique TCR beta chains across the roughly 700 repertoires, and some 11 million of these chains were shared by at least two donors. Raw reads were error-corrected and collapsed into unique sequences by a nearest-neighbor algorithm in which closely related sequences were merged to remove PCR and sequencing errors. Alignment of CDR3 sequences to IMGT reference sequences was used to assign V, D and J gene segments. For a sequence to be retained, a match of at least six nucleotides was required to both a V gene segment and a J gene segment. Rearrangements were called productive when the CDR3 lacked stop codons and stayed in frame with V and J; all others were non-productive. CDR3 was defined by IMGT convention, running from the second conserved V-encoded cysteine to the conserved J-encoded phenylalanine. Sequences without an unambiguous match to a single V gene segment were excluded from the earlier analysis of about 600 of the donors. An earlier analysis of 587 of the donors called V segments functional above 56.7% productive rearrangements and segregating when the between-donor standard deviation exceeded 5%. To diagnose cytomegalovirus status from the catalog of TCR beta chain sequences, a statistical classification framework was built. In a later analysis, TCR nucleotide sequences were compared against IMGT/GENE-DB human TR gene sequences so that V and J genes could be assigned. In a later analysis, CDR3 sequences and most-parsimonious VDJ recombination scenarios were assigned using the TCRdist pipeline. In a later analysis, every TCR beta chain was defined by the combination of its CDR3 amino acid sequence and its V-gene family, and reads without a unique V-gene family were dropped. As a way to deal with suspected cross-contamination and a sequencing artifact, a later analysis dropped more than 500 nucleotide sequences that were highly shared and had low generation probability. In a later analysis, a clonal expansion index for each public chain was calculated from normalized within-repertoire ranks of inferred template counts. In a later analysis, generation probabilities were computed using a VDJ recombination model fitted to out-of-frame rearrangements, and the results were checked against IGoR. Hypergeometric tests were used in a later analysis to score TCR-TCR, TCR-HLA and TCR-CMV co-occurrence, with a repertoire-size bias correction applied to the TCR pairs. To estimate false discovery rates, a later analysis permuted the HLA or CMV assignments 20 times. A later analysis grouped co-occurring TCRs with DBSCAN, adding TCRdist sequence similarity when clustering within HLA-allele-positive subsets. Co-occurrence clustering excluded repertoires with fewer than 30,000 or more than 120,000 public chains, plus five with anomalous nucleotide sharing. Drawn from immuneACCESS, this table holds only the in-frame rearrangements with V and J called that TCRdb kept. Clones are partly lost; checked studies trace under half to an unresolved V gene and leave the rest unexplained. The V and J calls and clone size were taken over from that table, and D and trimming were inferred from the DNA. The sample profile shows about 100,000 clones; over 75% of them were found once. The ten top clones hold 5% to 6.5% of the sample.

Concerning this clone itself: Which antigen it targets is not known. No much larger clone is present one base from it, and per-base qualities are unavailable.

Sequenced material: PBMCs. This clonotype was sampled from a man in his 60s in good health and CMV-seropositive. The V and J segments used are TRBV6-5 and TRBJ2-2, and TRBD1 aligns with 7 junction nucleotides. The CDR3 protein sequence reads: CASKARQGPPGELFF. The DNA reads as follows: TGTGCCAGCAAAGCGAGACAGGGTCCTCCCGGGGAGCTGTTTTTT.